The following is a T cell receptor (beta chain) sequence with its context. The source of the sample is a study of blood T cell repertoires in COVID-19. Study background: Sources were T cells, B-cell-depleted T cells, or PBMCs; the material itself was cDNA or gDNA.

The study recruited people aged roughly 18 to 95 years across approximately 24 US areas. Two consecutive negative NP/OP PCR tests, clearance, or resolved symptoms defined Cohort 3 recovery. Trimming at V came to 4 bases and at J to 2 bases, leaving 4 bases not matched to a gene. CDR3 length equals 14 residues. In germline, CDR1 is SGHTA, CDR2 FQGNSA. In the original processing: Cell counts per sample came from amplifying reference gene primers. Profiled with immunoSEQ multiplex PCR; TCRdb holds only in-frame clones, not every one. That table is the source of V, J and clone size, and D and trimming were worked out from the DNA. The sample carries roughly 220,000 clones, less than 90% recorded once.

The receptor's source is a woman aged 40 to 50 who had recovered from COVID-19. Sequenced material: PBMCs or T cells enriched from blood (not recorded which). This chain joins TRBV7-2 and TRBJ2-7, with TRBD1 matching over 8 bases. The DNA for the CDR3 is TGTGCCAGCAGCTCCGACAGGGGTGCCTACGAGCAGTACTTC. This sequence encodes CASSSDRGAYEQYF.